Shown below are 21 T cell receptor beta chains from a single sample sequenced in a study of identical twins. TCRdb called the 5' RACE reads again in MiXCR, with one record for every CDR3 protein. The table records around 680,000 distinct CDR3 sequences, around 8.3% of them present only once. Separately, the same data were catalogued under a study of yellow fever vaccine responses in identical twins.

The sample comprised PBMCs. The source is a woman between 18 and 29 years old in good health.

A few counts support this clonotype. The genes are TRBV20-1 and TRBJ2-1, with a weak D call TRBD1 (9 bases). Looked up from germline, CDR1 is DFQATT and CDR2 is SNEGSKA (reference sequence). V dropped 5 bases and J dropped 14 bases, with 37 bases sitting between them. The CDR3 length is 18 residues. The CDR3 bases are TGCAGTGCTGAGCTCCGGGACAGGGCCCTAGCGGGTCCCATGAGCAAGTTCTTC. It translates to CSAELRDRALAGPMSKFF.

This clonotype showed up just a few times. The V call is TRBV4-2, the J call TRBJ2-1; D not certain. The CDR3 runs to 15 residues. The germline V gene encodes CDR1 LGHNA and CDR2 YNFKEQ. Trimming left V 0 bases short and J 7 bases short, with 13 bases between. The CDR3 DNA reads TGTGCCAGCAGCCAAGATCGGAGTTGGGATAATGAGCAGTTCTTC. It is translated as CASSQDRSWDNEQFF.

The chain recombines TRBV7-6 with TRBJ2-7; 9 bases map to TRBD2. Germline CDR1 reads SGHVS; CDR2 reads FNYEAQ. The CDR3 totals 15 residues. J gave up 2 bases and V 3 bases, and 5 bases lay outside the gene matches. Written as DNA, the CDR3 is TGTGCCAGCAGCTTGGGAAGCGGGAGGACCTACGAGCAGTACTTC. It is translated as CASSLGSGRTYEQYF.

This clonotype was counted only a few times. The genes are TRBV4-2 and TRBJ2-3; D remains unclear. The CDR3 has 15 amino acids. V lost 1 base and J lost 0, with 8 bases in between. Germline V gives CDR1 LGHNA, CDR2 YNFKEQ. CDR3 sequence reads: CASSQALTSTDTQYF. The CDR3 bases are TGTGCCAGCAGCCAAGCCCTGACTAGCACAGATACGCAGTATTTT.

This clonotype was counted many times. The rearrangement joins TRBV20-1 to TRBJ2-5, with 13 bases fitting TRBD2. CDR3 size: 15 residues. Losses at the gene ends were 7 bases for V and 1 base for J; bases not matched to a gene: 6. CDR1 is DFQATT, CDR2 SNEGSKA, per germline (reference sequence). The CDR3 sequence: CSGAGLAGVQETQYF. The CDR3 DNA follows: TGCAGTGGGGCTGGACTAGCGGGGGTCCAAGAGACCCAGTACTTC.

This clonotype appeared many times. The chain has TRBV6-2 or TRBV6-3 and TRBJ1-2; weak D call: TRBD1 (5 bases). Deletions cut 5 bases from V and 8 bases from J, with 12 bases between. This CDR3 contains 12 residues. Germline V gene sequence: CDR1 MNHEY, CDR2 SVGEGT. In DNA, the CDR3 is TGTGCCAGCAGTACACCAGGGAGAGGCTACACCTTC. It translates to CASSTPGRGYTF.

This clonotype was observed many times. This rearrangement joins TRBV29-1 to TRBJ2-1; TRBD2 matches at 10 bases. The CDR3 spans 16 residues. Germline V gene lookup returns CDR1 SQVTM and CDR2 ANQGSEA. J lost 2 bases, V lost 3 bases, and 7 bases had no gene match. CDR3 region: CSVDGLAGATYNEQFF. CDR3 bases: TGCAGCGTTGATGGGCTAGCGGGGGCTACCTACAATGAGCAGTTCTTC.

The CDR3 sequence is CAWVPETANTGELFF. CDR3 nucleotides: TGTGCCTGGGTGCCTGAGACAGCGAACACCGGGGAGCTGTTTTTT. The chain combines TRBV30 with TRBJ2-2; D might be TRBD1 (5 bases). The germline V gene encodes CDR1 GTSNPN and CDR2 SVGIG (reference sequence). The V end was cut by 5 bases, the J end by 0 bases, with 13 bases between. There are 15 residues in the CDR3. Supplemented by reference TRBV30 and TRBJ2-2, the full variable domain reads SQTIHQWPATLVQPVGSPLSLECTVEGTSNPNLYWYRQAAGRGLQLLFYSVGIGQISSEVPQNLSASRPQDRQFILSSKKLLLSDSGFYLCAWVPETANTGELFFGEGSRLTVL.

V usage is TRBV11-2 and J usage is TRBJ2-1; D may be TRBD1 or TRBD2 (6 bases each). Trimming took off 5 bases at V and 3 bases at J, with 20 bases between the two ends. Germline V CDR1 and CDR2: SGHAT, FQNNGV. This CDR3 is 17 amino acids long. The CDR3 DNA reads TGTGCCAGCAGCCCCCTGGGGGCGGGAAACTACTACAATGAGCAGTTCTTC. It encodes CASSPLGAGNYYNEQFF.

This clonotype was seen only a few times. The chain combines TRBV4-1 with TRBJ2-7; weak D call: TRBD2 (6 bases). Germline CDR1 is MGHRA and CDR2 is YSYEKL. The CDR3 runs to 16 residues. V dropped 0 bases and J dropped 0 bases, with 12 bases sitting between them. CDR3 DNA sequence: TGCGCCAGCAGCCAAGACAAGGGGACTTACTCCTACGAGCAGTACTTC. This sequence encodes CASSQDKGTYSYEQYF.

Many counts were recorded for this clonotype. The V and J genes are TRBV2 and TRBJ2-7; TRBD2 aligns across 8 bases. The CDR3 is made up of 15 amino acids. V lost 3 bases and J lost 1; bases outside the gene matches: 5. Germline-derived CDR1 and CDR2 are SNHLY and FYNNEI. The CDR3 spells CASSDSGVGSYEQYF. The CDR3 region has the DNA TGTGCCAGCAGTGATAGCGGGGTCGGTTCCTACGAGCAGTACTTC.

The rearrangement uses TRBV19 and TRBJ2-7; 8 bases are a match to TRBD1. Trimming removed 4 bases from V and 0 bases from J; junction bases left unmatched: 5. The CDR3 length is 15 residues. The germline V gene has CDR1 LNHDA and CDR2 SQIVND (reference sequence). This CDR3 is CASSNPGQASYEQYF. CDR3 bases: TGTGCCAGTAGTAATCCGGGACAGGCCTCCTACGAGCAGTACTTC. The variable domain in full, with the rest retrieved from reference TRBV19 and TRBJ2-7, is DGGITQSPKYLFRKEGQNVTLSCEQNLNHDAMYWYRQDPGQGLRLIYYSQIVNDFQKGDIAEGYSVSREKKESFPLTVTSAQKNPTAFYLCASSNPGQASYEQYFGPGTRLTVT.

The V gene is TRBV10-3, the J gene TRBJ2-3; D is possibly TRBD1 (5 bases). The CDR3 runs to 15 residues. Germline-derived CDR1 and CDR2 are ENHRY and SYGVKD. With 5 bases removed from V and 0 bases from J, the gap between germline ends came to 12 bases. The CDR3 is CAISTDSDSTDTQYF. The CDR3 DNA reads as TGTGCCATCAGTACTGACAGCGATAGCACAGATACGCAGTATTTT.

This clonotype has more than one count but fewer than ten. The rearrangement uses TRBV21-1 and TRBJ2-1. TRBV21-1 is assigned pseudogene status. The CDR3 runs 16 residues. The DNA of the CDR3 is TGTGCCAGCAGCAAATCAGCGACAAATCACTACAATGAGCAGTTCTTC. This translates into CASSKSATNHYNEQFF.

This clonotype was seen more than once but under ten times. This chain links TRBV14 with TRBJ2-7; 7 positions match TRBD1. The J segment lost 2 bases and the V segment lost 4 bases, leaving 5 bases of the junction unmatched. Germline V gene sequence: CDR1 SGHDN, CDR2 FVKESK. The CDR3 is 14 amino acids. The DNA of the CDR3 is TGTGCCAGCAGCCCTTGGCAGGGGGCCTACGAGCAGTACTTC. Its protein is CASSPWQGAYEQYF.

This clonotype has more than one count but fewer than ten. This chain connects TRBV6-1 to TRBJ1-4; possible D gene TRBD1, 5 bases. The ends were cut back, 1 base at V and 8 bases at J, with 11 bases in the middle. This CDR3 comprises 14 residues. The germline V gene has CDR1 MNHNS and CDR2 SASEGT. DNA for the CDR3: TGTGCCAGCAGTGAAGGAACAGGTAGCGAAAAACTGTTTTTT. It specifies CASSEGTGSEKLFF.

This chain joins TRBV20-1 and TRBJ2-7; 10 bases are a match to TRBD1. V lost 5 bases to trimming and J lost 7 bases; unmatched junction nucleotides: 8. From germline, CDR1 is DFQATT and CDR2 SNEGSKA (reference sequence). The CDR3 runs to 13 residues. The CDR3 sequence is CSAPGTGVFEQYF. The CDR3 nucleotides read TGCAGTGCTCCTGGGACAGGGGTCTTTGAGCAGTACTTC.

The J gene is TRBJ2-1, the V gene TRBV3-1; 11 bases map to TRBD2. From germline, CDR1 is LGHDT and CDR2 YNNKEL (reference sequence). V shed 4 bases and J 0 bases; nucleotides not matched to a gene: 14. CDR3 size: 20 residues. The CDR3 loop is CASSRRTSGLQPSSYNEQFF. The CDR3 DNA reads as TGTGCCAGCAGCCGCCGGACTAGCGGGCTGCAACCGAGCTCCTACAATGAGCAGTTCTTC.

The gene calls are TRBV29-1 and TRBJ2-2, with D tentatively TRBD2 (6 bases). CDR1 and CDR2 from the germline V gene are SQVTM and ANQGSEA. The CDR3 is 15 residues long. Trimming shortened V by 5 bases and J by 2 bases, and 15 bases separated the two germline ends. The CDR3 DNA is TGCAGCGTTATCGGGGGACCCCCCAACACCGGGGAGCTGTTTTTT. This codes for CSVIGGPPNTGELFF.

The chain uses TRBV7-2 and TRBJ2-1; D is undetermined. The CDR3 consists of 17 residues. Trimming cost V 7 bases and J 0 bases, with 19 bases left between them. CDR1 SGHTA and CDR2 FQGNSA come from the germline V gene. This CDR3 is CASTSWVLTSSYNEQFF. The CDR3 coding sequence is TGTGCCAGCACCTCCTGGGTACTTACGAGCTCCTACAATGAGCAGTTCTTC. Full variable domain (missing parts from reference TRBV7-2 and TRBJ2-1): GAGVSQSPSNKVTEKGKDVELRCDPISGHTALYWYRQSLGQGLEFLIYFQGNSAPDKSGLPSDRFSAERTGGSVSTLTIQRTQQEDSAVYLCASTSWVLTSSYNEQFFGPGTRLTVL.

This clonotype has just a few counts. The chain recombines TRBV6-1 with TRBJ2-3; 7 bases match TRBD1. The CDR3 totals 14 residues. The germline CDR1 and CDR2 sequences are MNHNS and SASEGT. V was pared by 5 bases and J by 9 bases, with 11 bases of the junction left unmatched. CDR3 in DNA: TGTGCCAGCAGTCCCTCCCGAGACAGGGAGACGCAGTATTTT. Its protein product is CASSPSRDRETQYF.